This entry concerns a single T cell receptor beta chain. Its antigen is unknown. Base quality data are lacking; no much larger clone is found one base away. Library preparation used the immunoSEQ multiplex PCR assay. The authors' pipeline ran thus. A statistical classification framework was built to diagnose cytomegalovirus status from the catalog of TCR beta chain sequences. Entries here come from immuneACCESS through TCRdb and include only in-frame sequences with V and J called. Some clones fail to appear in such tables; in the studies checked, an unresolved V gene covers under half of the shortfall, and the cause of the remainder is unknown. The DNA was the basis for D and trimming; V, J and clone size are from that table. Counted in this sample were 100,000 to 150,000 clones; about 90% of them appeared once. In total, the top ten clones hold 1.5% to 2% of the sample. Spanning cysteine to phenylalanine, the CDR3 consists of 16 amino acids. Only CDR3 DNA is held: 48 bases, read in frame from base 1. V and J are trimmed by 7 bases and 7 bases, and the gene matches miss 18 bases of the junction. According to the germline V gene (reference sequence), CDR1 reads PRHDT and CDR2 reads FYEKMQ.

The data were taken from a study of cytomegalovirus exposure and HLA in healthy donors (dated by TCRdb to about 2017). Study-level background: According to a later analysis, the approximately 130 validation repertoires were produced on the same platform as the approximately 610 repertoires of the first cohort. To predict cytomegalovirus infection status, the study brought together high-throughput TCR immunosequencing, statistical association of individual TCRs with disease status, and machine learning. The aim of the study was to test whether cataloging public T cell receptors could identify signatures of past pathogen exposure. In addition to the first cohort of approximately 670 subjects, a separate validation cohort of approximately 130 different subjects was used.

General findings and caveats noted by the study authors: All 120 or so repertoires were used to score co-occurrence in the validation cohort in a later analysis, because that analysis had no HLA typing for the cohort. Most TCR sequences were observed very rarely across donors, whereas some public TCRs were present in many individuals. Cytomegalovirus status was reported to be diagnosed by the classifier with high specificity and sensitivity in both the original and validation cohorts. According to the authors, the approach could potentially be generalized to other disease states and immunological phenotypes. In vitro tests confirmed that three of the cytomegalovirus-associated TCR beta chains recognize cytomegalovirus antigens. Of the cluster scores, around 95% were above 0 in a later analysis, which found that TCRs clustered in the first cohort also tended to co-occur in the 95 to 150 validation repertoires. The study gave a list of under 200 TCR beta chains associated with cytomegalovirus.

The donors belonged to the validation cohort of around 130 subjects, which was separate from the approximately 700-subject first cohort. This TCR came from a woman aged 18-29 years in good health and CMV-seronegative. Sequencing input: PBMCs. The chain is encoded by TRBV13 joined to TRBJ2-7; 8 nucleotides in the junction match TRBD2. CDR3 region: CASTTTGGAPSVEQYF. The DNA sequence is TGTGCCAGCACCACCACCGGGGGGGCCCCAAGTGTGGAGCAGTACTTC.